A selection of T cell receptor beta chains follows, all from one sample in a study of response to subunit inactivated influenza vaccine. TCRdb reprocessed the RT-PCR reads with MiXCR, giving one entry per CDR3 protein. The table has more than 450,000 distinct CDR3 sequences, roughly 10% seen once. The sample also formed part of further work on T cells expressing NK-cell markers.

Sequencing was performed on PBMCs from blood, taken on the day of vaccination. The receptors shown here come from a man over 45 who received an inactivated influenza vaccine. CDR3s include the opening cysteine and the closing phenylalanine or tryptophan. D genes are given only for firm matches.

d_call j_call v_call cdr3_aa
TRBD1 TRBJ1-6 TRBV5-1 CASSRTGVSGSPLHF
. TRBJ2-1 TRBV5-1 CASSLAPGQGHNEQFF
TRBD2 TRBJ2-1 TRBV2 CASSEGLAGFYEQFF
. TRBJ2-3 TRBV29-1 CSVSEVDTQYF
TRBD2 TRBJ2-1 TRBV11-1 CASSLGSGGAREQFF
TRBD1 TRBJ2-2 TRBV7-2 CASSRDRGNTGELFF
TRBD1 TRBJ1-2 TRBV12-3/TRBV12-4 CASSPTGGGIYTF
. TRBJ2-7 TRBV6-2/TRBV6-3 CASSYQGIPSSYEQYF
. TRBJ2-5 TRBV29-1 CSVLKAETQYF
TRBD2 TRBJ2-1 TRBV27 CASSRTGTSPPNEQFF
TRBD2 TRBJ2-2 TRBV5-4 CASELAGGTGELFF
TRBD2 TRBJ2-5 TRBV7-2 CASSLGMGLAEETQYF
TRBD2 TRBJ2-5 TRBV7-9 CASSSGPAGGGGETQYF
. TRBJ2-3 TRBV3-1 CASSLGVERSTDTQYF
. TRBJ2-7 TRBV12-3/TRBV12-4 CASSLGGSYEQYF
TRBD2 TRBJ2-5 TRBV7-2 CASSAAGAGAQETQYF
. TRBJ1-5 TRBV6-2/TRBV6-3 CASSYRIDSNQPQHF
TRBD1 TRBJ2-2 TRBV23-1 CASSQLPWTGANTGELFF
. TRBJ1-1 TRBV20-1 CSASPHLGSEAFF
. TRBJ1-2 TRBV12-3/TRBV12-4 CASRITGNYGYTF
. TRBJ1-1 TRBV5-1 CASSLDGFTEAFF
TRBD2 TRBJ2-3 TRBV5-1 CASSLAPLRGGTDTQYF
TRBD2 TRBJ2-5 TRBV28 CASSSGTSGYLQETQYF
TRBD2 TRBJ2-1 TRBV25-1 CASSVGRGVYNEQFF
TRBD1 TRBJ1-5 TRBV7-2 CASSAGQGYQPQHF
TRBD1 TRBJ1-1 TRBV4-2 CASSQVTTGGQGAEAFF
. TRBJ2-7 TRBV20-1 CSAEGPRYRIYEQYF
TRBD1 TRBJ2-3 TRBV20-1 CSAISTDRESTDTQYF
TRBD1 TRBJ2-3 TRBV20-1 CSARNRGVTDTQYF
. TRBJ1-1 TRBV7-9 CASSLAGGVNTEAFF
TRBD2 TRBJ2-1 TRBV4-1 CASSQDPGGVAGANEQFF